Listed here are 19 T cell receptor beta chains from one sample, sequenced in a study of blood T cell repertoires in COVID-19. Some clones are missing from TCRdb's copy, which holds only in-frame ones; the method was immunoSEQ multiplex PCR. Of tens of thousands of clones in the sample, about 70% were seen once. The sequencing input was peripheral blood. Every receptor here comes from an elderly man with acute or convalescent COVID-19.

This sequence joins TRBV28 and TRBJ1-2; D is unclear. Germline assignment: CDR1 MDHEN and CDR2 SYDVKM. This CDR3 region has 13 residues. Trimming pared 2 bases from V and 2 bases from J, leaving 6 bases between. Written as DNA, the CDR3 is TGTGCCAGCAGTTTAGAGGTAAACTATGGCTACACCTTC. Translation: CASSLEVNYGYTF.

This clone has a count of ten or more. V and J are TRBV7-9 and TRBJ1-3; D is possibly TRBD1 (6 bases). There are 14 residues in the CDR3. CDR1 is SEHNR, CDR2 FQNEAQ, per germline (reference sequence). With 11 bases removed from V and 0 bases from J, the gap between germline ends came to 14 bases. CDR3 amino acids: CAGGDLFSGNTIYF. The CDR3 DNA reads TGTGCCGGGGGCGATCTCTTCTCTGGAAACACCATATATTTT.

This sequence joins TRBV19 and TRBJ2-1; 9 positions agree with TRBD1. Looked up from germline, CDR1 is LNHDA and CDR2 is SQIVND (reference sequence). The CDR3 runs 14 residues. The trim removed 6 bases at V and 8 bases at J, leaving 8 bases unmatched. The CDR3 region has the DNA TGTGCCAGTAGGGACAGGGGAGGAAACTATGAGCAGTTCTTC. It yields the protein CASRDRGGNYEQFF.

This chain links TRBV18 with TRBJ2-7; 9 nucleotides match TRBD1. CDR3 size: 15 residues. The V and J ends lost 3 bases and 4 bases, in that order; junction bases with no gene match: 7. The germline CDR1 and CDR2 sequences are KGHSH and LQKENI. DNA of the CDR3: TGTGCCAGCTCACCCGGGACAGGGTTCGGGTACGAGCAGTACTTC. Translation gives CASSPGTGFGYEQYF.

The rearrangement uses TRBV28 and TRBJ2-3; 10 bases are a match to TRBD2. V gave up 6 bases and J gave up 2 bases; unmatched junction bases: 8. Germline-derived CDR1 and CDR2 are MDHEN and SYDVKM. The CDR3 consists of 16 residues. The CDR3 here is CASRRSGRAFTDTQYF. The CDR3 DNA reads TGTGCCAGCAGAAGGAGCGGGAGGGCCTTCACAGATACGCAGTATTTT.

The CDR3 here is CASSYKTSPLRYNEQFF. In DNA form, the CDR3 reads TGTGCCAGCAGCTACAAGACTAGCCCCCTTCGATACAATGAGCAGTTCTTC. The chain recombines TRBV7-2 with TRBJ2-1, with TRBD2 identical over 7 bases. In germline, CDR1 is SGHTA, CDR2 FQGNSA. Germline trimming cut 4 bases from V and 4 bases from J; bases unmatched to any gene: 13. The length of the CDR3 is 17 residues.

The chain recombines TRBV27 with TRBJ2-1; D is possibly TRBD2 (5 bases). The CDR3 has 14 amino acids. Germline values: CDR1 MNHEY, CDR2 SMNVEV (reference sequence). Trimming removed 5 bases at V and 1 base at J, with 9 bases between. DNA of the CDR3: TGTGCCAGCAGTGGAGCGGCTTCCTACAATGAGCAGTTCTTC. Its protein is CASSGAASYNEQFF.

This chain joins TRBV4-1 and TRBJ1-2, with D unresolved. Germline CDR1 reads MGHRA; CDR2 reads YSYEKL. There are 15 residues in the CDR3. V was pared by 1 base and J by 1 base, with 10 bases between. The CDR3 DNA reads as TGCGCCAGCAGCCAAGGCGGATCAGTTAACTATGGCTACACCTTC. Residues: CASSQGGSVNYGYTF.

The chain couples TRBV11-3 to TRBJ2-2; the D is unclear. There are 13 residues in the CDR3. The germline V gene has CDR1 SGHNT and CDR2 YENEEA. Trimming left V 6 bases short and J 7 bases short, with 12 bases between. CDR3 coding DNA: TGTGCCAGCAGTACCAGGAAGGACGGGGAGCTGTTTTTT. This translates into CASSTRKDGELFF.

This sequence joins TRBV5-1 and TRBJ1-5; 11 nucleotides match TRBD1. CDR1 and CDR2 from the germline V gene are SGHRS and YFSETQ. CDR3 length: 15 amino acids. Trimming took 4 bases from V and 6 from J; bases not matched to a gene: 6. The CDR3 DNA reads TGCGCCAGCAGCCAAGGGACAGGGGGAAGTCAGCCCCAGCATTTT. Amino acid sequence: CASSQGTGGSQPQHF. The full variable domain, rest sourced from reference TRBV5-1 and TRBJ1-5, is KAGVTQTPRYLIKTRGQQVTLSCSPISGHRSVSWYQQTPGQGLQFLFEYFSETQRNKGNFPGRFSGRQFSNSRSEMNVSTLELGDSALYLCASSQGTGGSQPQHFGDGTRLSIL.

As regards this clone: A read error may account for a junction end that differs from germline. V and J are TRBV4-1 and TRBJ2-7, with 7 bases identical to TRBD1. The CDR3 spans 15 residues. CDR1 is MGHRA, CDR2 YSYEKL, per germline. DNA for the CDR3: TGCGCCAGCAGCCCGGTCACAGGGGCCTCCCACGAGCAGTACTTC. It is translated as CASSPVTGASHEQYF.

This sequence joins TRBV14 and TRBJ1-4; D remains ambiguous. CDR1 and CDR2 from the germline V gene are SGHDN and FVKESK. Trimming took 4 bases from V and 2 from J, leaving 11 bases between them. The CDR3 loop spans 15 amino acids. The CDR3 nucleotides are TGTGCCAGCAGCCTCGGAGCTTTGACTAATGAAAAACTGTTTTTT. This codes for CASSLGALTNEKLFF.

The rearrangement joins TRBV7-2 to TRBJ2-7; possible D gene TRBD1, 6 bases. The length of the CDR3 is 14 residues. V shed 2 bases and J shed 5 bases, with 13 bases lying between them. Germline CDR1 reads SGHTA; CDR2 reads FQGNSA. The CDR3: CASSLQGYRHEQYF. Here the CDR3 DNA reads TGTGCCAGCAGCTTACAGGGGTACCGGCACGAGCAGTACTTC.

This clone has a handful of counts. V gene TRBV28 combines with J gene TRBJ2-1; 9 bases are shared with TRBD2. The CDR3 covers 15 residues. The trim removed 6 bases at V and 3 bases at J, leaving 6 bases unmatched. Looked up from germline, CDR1 is MDHEN and CDR2 is SYDVKM. The CDR3 nucleotides are TGTGCCAGCAGCGATAGCGGGAGTTTCTACAATGAGCAGTTCTTC. This codes for CASSDSGSFYNEQFF.

This clone was detected only once. The chain joins TRBV19 to TRBJ2-3; maybe TRBD1 (5 bases). Germline V gene sequence: CDR1 LNHDA, CDR2 SQIVND (reference sequence). This CDR3 has 18 residues. V was clipped by 6 bases and J by 2 bases, with 24 bases between them. CDR3 nucleotide sequence: TGTGCCAGTAGCCCATCCGCCCTCAGGGTGGGTAACACAGATACGCAGTATTTT. It codes for CASSPSALRVGNTDTQYF.

Here the CDR3 DNA reads TGTGCCAGCAGCTTAGGTCCAGGGAGCAATCAGCCCCAGCATTTT. The encoded protein is CASSLGPGSNQPQHF. V and J are TRBV7-6 and TRBJ1-5; D is perhaps TRBD1 (5 bases). Germline CDR1 is SGHVS and CDR2 is FNYEAQ. The CDR3 is 15 amino acids. V dropped 1 base and J dropped 1 base, with 8 bases sitting between them.

The genes are TRBV27 and TRBJ1-2, with D perhaps matching TRBD1 (5 bases). CDR3 size: 15 residues. V gave up 5 bases and J gave up 1 base, with 14 bases separating them. The germline V gene encodes CDR1 MNHEY and CDR2 SMNVEV (reference sequence). CDR3 sequence: CASSPTVTINYGYTF. For the CDR3, the DNA is TGTGCCAGCAGTCCGACAGTTACCATTAACTATGGCTACACCTTC.

The chain uses TRBV6-1 and TRBJ1-3; D is perhaps TRBD1 (6 bases). Trimming cost V 0 bases and J 4 bases, with 16 bases left between them. Germline V CDR1 and CDR2: MNHNS, SASEGT. The CDR3 spans 17 residues. The CDR3 DNA reads as TGTGCCAGCAGTGAAGCGACCCCTAGGACAGCAGGAAACACCATATATTTT. Translating gives CASSEATPRTAGNTIYF.

In this sample, this clone turned up a few times. V gene TRBV19 combines with J gene TRBJ2-7; 8 bases are shared with TRBD2. J gave up 0 bases and V 5 bases, and 12 bases lay outside the gene matches. The CDR3 has 17 residues. Germline V gene data show CDR1 as LNHDA and CDR2 as SQIVND (reference sequence). The CDR3 region is CASSFTLTSGSSYEQYF. CDR3 in DNA: TGTGCCAGTAGTTTCACCCTTACTAGCGGCAGCTCCTACGAGCAGTACTTC. The entire variable domain, with the rest obtained from reference TRBV19 and TRBJ2-7, is as follows: DGGITQSPKYLFRKEGQNVTLSCEQNLNHDAMYWYRQDPGQGLRLIYYSQIVNDFQKGDIAEGYSVSREKKESFPLTVTSAQKNPTAFYLCASSFTLTSGSSYEQYFGPGTRLTVT.